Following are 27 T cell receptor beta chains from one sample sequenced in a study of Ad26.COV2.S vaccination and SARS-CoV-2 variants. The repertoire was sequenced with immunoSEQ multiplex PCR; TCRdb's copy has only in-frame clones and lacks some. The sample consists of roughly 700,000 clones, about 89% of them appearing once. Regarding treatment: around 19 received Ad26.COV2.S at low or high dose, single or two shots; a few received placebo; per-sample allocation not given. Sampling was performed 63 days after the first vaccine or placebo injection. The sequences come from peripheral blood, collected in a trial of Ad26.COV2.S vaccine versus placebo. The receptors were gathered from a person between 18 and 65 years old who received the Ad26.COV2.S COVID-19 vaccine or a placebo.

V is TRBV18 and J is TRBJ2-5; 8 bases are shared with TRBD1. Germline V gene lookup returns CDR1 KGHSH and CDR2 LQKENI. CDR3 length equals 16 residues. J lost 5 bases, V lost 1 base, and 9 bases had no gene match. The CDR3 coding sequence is TGTGCCAGCTCACCACAGGACAGGGTGAGGGGGGAGACCCAGTACTTC. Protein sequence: CASSPQDRVRGETQYF.

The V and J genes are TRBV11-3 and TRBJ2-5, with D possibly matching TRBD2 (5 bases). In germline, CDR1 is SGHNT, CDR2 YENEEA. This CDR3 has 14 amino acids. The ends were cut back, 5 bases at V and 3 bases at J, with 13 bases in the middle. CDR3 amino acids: CASSLAGGKETQYF. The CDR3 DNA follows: TGTGCCAGCAGCCTAGCTGGTGGAAAAGAGACCCAGTACTTC.

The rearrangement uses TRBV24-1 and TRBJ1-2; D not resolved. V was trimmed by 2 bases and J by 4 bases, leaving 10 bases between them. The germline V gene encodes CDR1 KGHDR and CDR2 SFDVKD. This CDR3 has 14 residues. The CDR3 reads CATSDSTQIYGYTF. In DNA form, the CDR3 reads TGTGCCACCAGTGATTCGACTCAGATCTATGGCTACACCTTC.

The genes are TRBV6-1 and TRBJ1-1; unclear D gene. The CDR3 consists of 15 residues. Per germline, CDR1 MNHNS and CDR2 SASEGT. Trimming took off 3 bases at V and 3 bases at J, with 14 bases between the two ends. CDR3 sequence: CASSDPGTVDTEAFF. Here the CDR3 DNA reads TGTGCCAGCAGTGATCCGGGAACGGTTGACACTGAAGCTTTCTTT.

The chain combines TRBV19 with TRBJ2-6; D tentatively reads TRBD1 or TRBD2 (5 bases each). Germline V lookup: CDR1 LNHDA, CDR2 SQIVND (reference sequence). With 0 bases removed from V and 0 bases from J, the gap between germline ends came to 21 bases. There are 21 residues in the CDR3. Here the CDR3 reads CASSIDRGVRVSHSGANVLTF. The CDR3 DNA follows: TGTGCCAGTAGTATAGATCGGGGAGTCAGGGTTTCCCACTCTGGGGCCAACGTCCTGACTTTC.

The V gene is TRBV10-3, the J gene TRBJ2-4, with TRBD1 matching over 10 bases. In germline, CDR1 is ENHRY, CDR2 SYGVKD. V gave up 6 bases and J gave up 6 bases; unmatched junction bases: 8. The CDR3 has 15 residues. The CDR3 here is CAIRPGTGASNIQYF. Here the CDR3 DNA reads TGTGCCATCAGGCCCGGGACAGGGGCGTCAAACATTCAGTACTTC.

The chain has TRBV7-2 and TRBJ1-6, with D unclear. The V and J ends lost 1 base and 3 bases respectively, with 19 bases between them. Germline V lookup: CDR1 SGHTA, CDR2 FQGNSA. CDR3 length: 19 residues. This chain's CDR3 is CASSLEGRRQYLYNSPLHF. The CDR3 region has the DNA TGTGCCAGCAGCTTAGAAGGAAGAAGGCAGTATCTCTATAATTCACCCCTCCACTTT.

The CDR3: CASSHGRSYEQYF. The CDR3, as DNA: TGTGCCAGCAGCCACGGACGGAGTTACGAGCAGTACTTC. V usage is TRBV27 and J usage is TRBJ2-7; no clear D. Trimming removed 6 bases from V and 4 bases from J, with 13 bases in between. The germline V gene has CDR1 MNHEY and CDR2 SMNVEV (reference sequence). CDR3 size: 13 residues.

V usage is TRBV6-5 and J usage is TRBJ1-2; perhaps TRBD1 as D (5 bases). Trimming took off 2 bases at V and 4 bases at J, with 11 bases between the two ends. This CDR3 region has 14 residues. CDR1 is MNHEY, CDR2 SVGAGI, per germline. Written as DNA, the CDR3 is TGTGCCAGCAGTTACGGCAGTGGGGGCTATGGCTACACCTTC. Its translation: CASSYGSGGYGYTF.

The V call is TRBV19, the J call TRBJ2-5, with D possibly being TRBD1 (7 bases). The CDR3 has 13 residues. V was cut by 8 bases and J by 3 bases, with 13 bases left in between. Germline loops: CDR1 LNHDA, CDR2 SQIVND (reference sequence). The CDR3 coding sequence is TGTGCCAGTTCGGACAGGAGGGAAGAGACCCAGTACTTC. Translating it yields CASSDRREETQYF.

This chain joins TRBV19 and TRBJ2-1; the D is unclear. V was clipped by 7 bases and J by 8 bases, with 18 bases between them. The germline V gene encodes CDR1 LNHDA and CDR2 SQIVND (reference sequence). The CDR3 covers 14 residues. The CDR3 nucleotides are TGTGCCAGTACCCGGCTCGGTGGGTTAGATGAGCAGTTCTTC. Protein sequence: CASTRLGGLDEQFF.

The CDR3 nucleotides read TGCGCCAGCAGCTTTTACCAGCGGGGGGGCACAGATACGCAGTATTTT. Translating gives CASSFYQRGGTDTQYF. The J gene is TRBJ2-3, the V gene TRBV5-1, with 9 bases that match TRBD2. The germline V gene has CDR1 SGHRS and CDR2 YFSETQ. The CDR3 is 16 amino acids. The trim removed 2 bases at V and 1 base at J, leaving 5 bases unmatched.

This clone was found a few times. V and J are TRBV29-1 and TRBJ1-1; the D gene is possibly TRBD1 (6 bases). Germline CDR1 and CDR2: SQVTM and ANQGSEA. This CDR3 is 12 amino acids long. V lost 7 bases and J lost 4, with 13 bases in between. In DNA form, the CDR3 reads TGCAGCGGACGCAGGGGTTCCACTGAAGCTTTCTTT. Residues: CSGRRGSTEAFF.

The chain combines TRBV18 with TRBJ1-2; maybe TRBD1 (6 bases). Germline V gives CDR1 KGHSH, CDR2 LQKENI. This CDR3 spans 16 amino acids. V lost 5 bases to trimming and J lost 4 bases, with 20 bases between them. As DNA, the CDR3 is TGTGCCAGCTCAGCTACAGAAGGTGGGGGCCCCTATGGCTACACCTTC. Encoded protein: CASSATEGGGPYGYTF.

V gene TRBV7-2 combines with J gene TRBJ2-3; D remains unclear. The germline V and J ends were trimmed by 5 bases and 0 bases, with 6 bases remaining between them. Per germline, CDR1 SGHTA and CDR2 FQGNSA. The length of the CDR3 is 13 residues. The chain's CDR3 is CASSVSSTDTQYF. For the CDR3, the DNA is TGTGCCAGCAGCGTCAGTAGCACAGATACGCAGTATTTT.

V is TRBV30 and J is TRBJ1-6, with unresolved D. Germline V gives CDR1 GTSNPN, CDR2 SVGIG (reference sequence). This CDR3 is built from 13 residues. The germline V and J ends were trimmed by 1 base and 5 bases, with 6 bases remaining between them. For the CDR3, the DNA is TGTGCCTGGAGTGAGTTGGATAATTCACCCCTCCACTTT. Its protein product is CAWSELDNSPLHF.

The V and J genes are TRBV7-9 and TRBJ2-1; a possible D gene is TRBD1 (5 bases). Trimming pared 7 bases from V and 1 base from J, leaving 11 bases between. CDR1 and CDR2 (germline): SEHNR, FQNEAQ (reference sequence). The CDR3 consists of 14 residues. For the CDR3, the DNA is TGTGCCAGCAAAGAGACAGAGTCCTACAATGAGCAGTTCTTC. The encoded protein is CASKETESYNEQFF.

The DNA for the CDR3 is TGTGCCAGCAGCCAAGAACCGGGGTCGTACACAGATACGCAGTATTTT. Amino acid sequence: CASSQEPGSYTDTQYF. The chain has TRBV3-1 (or the pseudogene TRBV3-2) and TRBJ2-3; possible D gene TRBD2, 5 bases. Germline CDR1 and CDR2: LGHDT and YNNKEL (reference sequence). The V end lost 0 bases, the J end lost 2 bases, and 12 bases lay between the germline ends. The CDR3 extends over 16 amino acids.

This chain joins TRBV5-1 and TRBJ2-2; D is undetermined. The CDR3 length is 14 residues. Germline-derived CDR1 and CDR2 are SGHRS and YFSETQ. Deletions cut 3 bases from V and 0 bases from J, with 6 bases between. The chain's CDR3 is CASSWRSNTGELFF. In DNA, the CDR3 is TGCGCCAGCAGCTGGCGATCGAACACCGGGGAGCTGTTTTTT.

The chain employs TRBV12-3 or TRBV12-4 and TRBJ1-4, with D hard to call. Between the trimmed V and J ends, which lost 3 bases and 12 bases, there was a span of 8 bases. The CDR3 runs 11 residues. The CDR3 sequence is CASSFEGELFF. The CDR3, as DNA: TGTGCCAGCAGTTTTGAGGGAGAACTGTTTTTT.

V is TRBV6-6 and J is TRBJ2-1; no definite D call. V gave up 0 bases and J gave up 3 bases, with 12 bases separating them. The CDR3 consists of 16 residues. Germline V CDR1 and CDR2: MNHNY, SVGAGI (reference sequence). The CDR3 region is CASSYSKATVYNEQFF. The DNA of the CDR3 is TGTGCCAGCAGTTACTCGAAAGCGACCGTCTACAATGAGCAGTTCTTC.

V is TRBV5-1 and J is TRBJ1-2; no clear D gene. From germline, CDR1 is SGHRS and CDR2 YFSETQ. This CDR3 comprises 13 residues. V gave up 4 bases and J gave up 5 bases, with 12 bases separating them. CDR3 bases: TGCGCCAGCAGCCTCGAACCTTCGTATGGCTACACCTTC. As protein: CASSLEPSYGYTF. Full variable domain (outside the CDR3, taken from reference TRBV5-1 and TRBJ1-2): KAGVTQTPRYLIKTRGQQVTLSCSPISGHRSVSWYQQTPGQGLQFLFEYFSETQRNKGNFPGRFSGRQFSNSRSEMNVSTLELGDSALYLCASSLEPSYGYTFGSGTRLTVV.

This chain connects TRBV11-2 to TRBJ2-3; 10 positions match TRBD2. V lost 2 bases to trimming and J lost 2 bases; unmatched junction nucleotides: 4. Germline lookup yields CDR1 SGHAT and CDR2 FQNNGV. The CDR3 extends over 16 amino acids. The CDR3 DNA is TGTGCCAGCAGCTTAACTAGCGGGATAAACACAGATACGCAGTATTTT. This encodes CASSLTSGINTDTQYF.

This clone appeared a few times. As DNA, the CDR3 is TGTGCCAGCAGTGCCGGGCTGAATTCACCCCTCCACTTT. Translating gives CASSAGLNSPLHF. The J gene is TRBJ1-6, the V gene TRBV6-4; D remains unclear. Germline V gives CDR1 MRHNA, CDR2 SNTAGT. The CDR3 loop spans 13 amino acids. V lost 4 bases and J lost 7, with 8 bases in between.

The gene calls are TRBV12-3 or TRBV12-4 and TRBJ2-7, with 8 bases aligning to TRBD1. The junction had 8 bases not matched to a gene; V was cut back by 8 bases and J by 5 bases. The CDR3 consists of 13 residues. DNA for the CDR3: TGTGCCAGCTGTCGAGGACAGGGCCACGAGCAGTACTTC. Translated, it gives CASCRGQGHEQYF.

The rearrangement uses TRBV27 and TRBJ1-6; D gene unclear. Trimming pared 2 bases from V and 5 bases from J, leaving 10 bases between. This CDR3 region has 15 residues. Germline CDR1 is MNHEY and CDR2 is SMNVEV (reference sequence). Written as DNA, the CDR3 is TGTGCCAGCAGTTTACGAGGGATGGATAATTCACCCCTCCACTTT. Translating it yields CASSLRGMDNSPLHF.

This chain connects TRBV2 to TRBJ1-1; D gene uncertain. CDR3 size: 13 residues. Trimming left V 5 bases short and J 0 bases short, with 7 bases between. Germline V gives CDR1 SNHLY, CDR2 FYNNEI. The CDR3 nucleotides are TGTGCCAGCAGTTCCGGGTTGAACACTGAAGCTTTCTTT. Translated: CASSSGLNTEAFF.